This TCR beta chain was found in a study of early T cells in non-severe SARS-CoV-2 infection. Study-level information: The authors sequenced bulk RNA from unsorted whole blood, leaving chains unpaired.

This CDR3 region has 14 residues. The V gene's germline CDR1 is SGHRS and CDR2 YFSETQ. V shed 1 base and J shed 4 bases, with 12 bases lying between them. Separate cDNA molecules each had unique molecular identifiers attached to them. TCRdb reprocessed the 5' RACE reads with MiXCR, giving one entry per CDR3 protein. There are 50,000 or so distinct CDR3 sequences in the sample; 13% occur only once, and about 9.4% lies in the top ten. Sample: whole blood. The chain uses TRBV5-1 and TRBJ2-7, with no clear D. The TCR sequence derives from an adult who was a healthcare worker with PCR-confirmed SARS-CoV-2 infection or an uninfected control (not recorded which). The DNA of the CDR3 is TGCGCCAGCAGCTTGTCCGTGGAAAGATACGAGCAGTACTTC. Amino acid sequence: CASSLSVERYEQYF. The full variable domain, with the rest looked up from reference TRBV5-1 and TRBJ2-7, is KAGVTQTPRYLIKTRGQQVTLSCSPISGHRSVSWYQQTPGQGLQFLFEYFSETQRNKGNFPGRFSGRQFSNSRSEMNVSTLELGDSALYLCASSLSVERYEQYFGPGTRLTVT.